These 21 T cell receptor beta chains came from one sample sequenced in a study of cytomegalovirus exposure and HLA in healthy donors (dated by TCRdb to about 2017). Library construction relied on the immunoSEQ multiplex PCR assay. A mixture of 60 forward primers for TCR Vbeta segments and 13 reverse primers for TCR Jbeta segments was used in the multiplex PCR. Drawn from immuneACCESS, this table holds only the in-frame rearrangements with V and J called that TCRdb kept. Clones are partly lost; checked studies trace under half to an unresolved V gene and leave the rest unexplained. The sample data list 42,000 or so clones, and approximately 52% of these were observed just once. About 12% of the sample is taken by the ten largest. The sample consisted of PBMCs. These receptors were collected from a human donor in good health.

The chain links TRBV6-4 to TRBJ2-1; 7 bases line up with TRBD1. The germline V gene has CDR1 MRHNA and CDR2 SNTAGT. V shed 4 bases, J shed 6 bases, and the junction held 9 bases outside the gene matches. This CDR3 has 15 amino acids. CDR3 residues: CASSVSGTVSNEQFF. Written as DNA, the CDR3 is TGTGCCAGCAGTGTATCCGGGACAGTAAGCAATGAGCAGTTCTTC.

This clone was found a few times. The V gene is TRBV9, the J gene TRBJ2-5; D remains ambiguous. Gene TRBJ2-7 matches the end of the DNA better, so the J call may be wrong. Germline CDR1 reads SGDLS; CDR2 reads YYNGEE. This CDR3 is 14 amino acids long. In DNA, the CDR3 is TGTGCCAGCAGCCCTCGTTTTACGGGTCTCGAGCAGTACTTC. This codes for CASSPRFTGLEQYF.

This chain connects TRBV5-1 to TRBJ2-1; TRBD2 aligns across 10 bases. Trimming cost V 1 base and J 6 bases; bases outside gene matches: 4. From germline, CDR1 is SGHRS and CDR2 YFSETQ. The CDR3 has 15 residues. CDR3 protein: CASSLSAGGLNEQFF. The CDR3 nucleotides read TGCGCCAGCAGCTTGTCAGCGGGGGGGCTCAATGAGCAGTTCTTC.

This clone was recorded a few times. This chain uses TRBV7-2 with TRBJ1-2; TRBD1 matches at 7 bases. The CDR3 runs 17 residues. Germline loops: CDR1 SGHTA, CDR2 FQGNSA. V lost 4 bases and J lost 4; bases outside the gene matches: 15. In DNA, the CDR3 is TGTGCCAGCAGCTCACAGGCCGTACAGGGGCCCCTCTATGGCTACACCTTC. This gives the protein CASSSQAVQGPLYGYTF.

The chain combines TRBV4-3 with TRBJ1-5; D is unresolved. Germline V CDR1 and CDR2: LGHNA, YSLEER. This CDR3 is 16 amino acids long. Trimming stripped 0 bases from V and 2 bases from J, with 11 bases between. CDR3 protein: CASSQDGGIGNQPQHF. In DNA form, the CDR3 reads TGCGCCAGCAGCCAAGATGGAGGAATTGGCAATCAGCCCCAGCATTTT.

Concerning this clone: The same CDR3 is also encoded by other DNA sequences in this sample. The chain links TRBV5-6 to TRBJ1-1, with 8 positions matching TRBD1. This CDR3 contains 14 residues. Trimming removed 0 bases from V and 4 bases from J; junction bases left unmatched: 2. Germline CDR1 is SGHDT and CDR2 is YYEEEE. CDR3 in amino acids: CASSLDRGVTEAFF. The CDR3 DNA sequence: TGTGCCAGCAGCTTGGACAGGGGGGTCACTGAAGCTTTCTTT.

This clone was counted once. This rearrangement joins TRBV15 to TRBJ2-5, with D uncertain. The CDR3 runs 15 residues. Germline CDR1 and CDR2: LNHNV and YYDKDF (reference sequence). Trimming left V 4 bases short and J 5 bases short, with 17 bases between. CDR3 nucleotide sequence: TGTGCCACCAGCACCAAGAGGAATAGCCTGGAGACCCAGTACTTC. Its translation: CATSTKRNSLETQYF.

A few counts support this clone. In DNA form, the CDR3 reads TGTGCCAGCAGCTTCAGACAGCGGGTCACTGAAGCTTTCTTT. Translated: CASSFRQRVTEAFF. This rearrangement joins TRBV7-9 to TRBJ1-1, with D perhaps TRBD1 (5 bases). The CDR3 is made up of 14 amino acids. The V end was cut by 3 bases, the J end by 4 bases, with 12 bases between. CDR1 is SEHNR, CDR2 FQNEAQ, per germline (reference sequence).

The CDR3 region has the DNA TGTGCCAGCAGCTTAAGGGACTTCTGGGAGACCCAGTACTTC. It is translated as CASSLRDFWETQYF. The chain is built from TRBV7-2 and TRBJ2-5; the D gene is possibly TRBD2 (6 bases). Germline loops: CDR1 SGHTA, CDR2 FQGNSA. The CDR3 totals 14 residues. V lost 2 bases and J lost 5, with 12 bases in between.

The J gene is TRBJ1-5, the V gene TRBV6-1; D gene uncertain. V lost 6 bases and J 2 bases, leaving 14 bases between the germline ends. Germline lookup yields CDR1 MNHNS and CDR2 SASEGT. The CDR3 has 15 residues. The DNA for the CDR3 is TGTGCCAGCAGCACAACACAGTCGGGCAATCAGCCCCAGCATTTT. The encoded protein is CASSTTQSGNQPQHF.

The chain recombines TRBV4-1 with TRBJ1-3; 11 bases match TRBD1. The V and J ends lost 2 bases and 3 bases, in that order; junction bases with no gene match: 6. The CDR3 runs 17 residues. Per the germline V gene, CDR1 is MGHRA and CDR2 is YSYEKL. CDR3 coding DNA: TGCGCCAGCAGCCAACCTATTGGGACAGGGGGTGGAAACACCATATATTTT. Translated, it gives CASSQPIGTGGGNTIYF.

V is TRBV5-4 and J is TRBJ1-3, with a possible D match to TRBD1 (5 bases). The ends were cut back, 3 bases at V and 0 bases at J, with 10 bases in the middle. CDR3 size: 15 residues. Germline V gene lookup returns CDR1 SGHNT and CDR2 YYREEE (reference sequence). The CDR3 protein is CASSSGYGSGNTIYF. In nucleotides, the CDR3 is TGTGCCAGCAGCTCAGGGTATGGCTCTGGAAACACCATATATTTT.

The chain combines TRBV7-8 with TRBJ2-7; D perhaps matches TRBD1 (6 bases). This CDR3 is 16 amino acids long. V was pared by 0 bases and J by 3 bases, with 15 bases between. Germline CDR1 is SGHVS and CDR2 is FQNEAQ. The CDR3 reads CASSLAIEQGVYEQYF. DNA for the CDR3: TGTGCCAGCAGCTTAGCGATTGAACAGGGCGTCTACGAGCAGTACTTC.

This clone has just a few counts. The chain carries TRBV6-5 and TRBJ2-7, with 7 bases identical to TRBD1. Losses at the gene ends were 6 bases for V and 5 bases for J; bases not matched to a gene: 13. This CDR3 comprises 15 residues. The V gene's germline CDR1 is MNHEY and CDR2 SVGAGI. The DNA of the CDR3 is TGTGCCAGCAGGCGACAGGGAGCGATCTTCGACGAGCAGTACTTC. Its translation: CASRRQGAIFDEQYF.

This chain uses TRBV4-2 with TRBJ2-5; the D gene is possibly TRBD2 (6 bases). V was pared by 4 bases and J by 0 bases, with 6 bases between. Germline assignment: CDR1 LGHNA and CDR2 YNFKEQ. The CDR3 contains 13 residues. This CDR3 is CASSRDYQETQYF. In DNA form, the CDR3 reads TGTGCCAGCAGCCGGGACTACCAAGAGACCCAGTACTTC.

The V gene is TRBV5-1, the J gene TRBJ2-5; no definite D call. The germline CDR1 and CDR2 sequences are SGHRS and YFSETQ. CDR3 length: 14 amino acids. V lost 4 bases and J lost 5, with 15 bases in between. CDR3 nucleotides: TGCGCCAGCAGCGTTCCTTTGGAGCAGGAGACCCAGTACTTC. Its protein product is CASSVPLEQETQYF.

In DNA form, the CDR3 reads TGTGCCAGTAGTCCCGGGACAGGGGATTACAATGAGCAGTTCTTC. Its translation is CASSPGTGDYNEQFF. The genes are TRBV19 and TRBJ2-1; TRBD1 aligns across 10 bases. In germline, CDR1 is LNHDA, CDR2 SQIVND (reference sequence). CDR3 size: 15 residues. J lost 4 bases, V lost 5 bases, and 5 bases had no gene match.

This rearrangement joins TRBV18 to TRBJ2-7; D unresolved. This CDR3 has 10 amino acids. Per the germline V gene, CDR1 is KGHSH and CDR2 is LQKENI. V was pared by 10 bases and J by 7 bases, with 11 bases between. CDR3 region: CATRNGEQYF. Written as DNA, the CDR3 is TGTGCCACCCGCAACGGGGAGCAGTACTTC. Filled out from reference TRBV18 and TRBJ2-7, the complete variable domain reads NAGVMQNPRHLVRRRGQEARLRCSPMKGHSHVYWYRQLPEEGLKFMVYLQKENIIDESGMPKERFSAEFPKEGPSILRIQQVVRGDSAAYFCATRNGEQYFGPGTRLTVT.

In this sample, this clone is medium-sized (0.01 to 0.1%). V is TRBV11-3 and J is TRBJ2-1, with 13 bases fitting TRBD2. V lost 3 bases and J lost 8; bases outside the gene matches: 7. There are 16 residues in the CDR3. Germline-derived CDR1 and CDR2 are SGHNT and YENEEA. Written as DNA, the CDR3 is TGTGCCAGCAGCTTGGGACTAGCGGGAAGTGGGCATGAGCAGTTCTTC. Translated: CASSLGLAGSGHEQFF.

V usage is TRBV7-2 and J usage is TRBJ2-5; 12 bases match TRBD2. This CDR3 comprises 18 residues. Germline CDR1 SGHTA, CDR2 FQGNSA. Trimming removed 0 bases from V and 1 base from J; junction bases left unmatched: 6. CDR3 in DNA: TGTGCCAGCAGCTTAGCCCTAGCGGGAGGGCACATCCAAGAGACCCAGTACTTC. Encoded protein: CASSLALAGGHIQETQYF.

This chain uses TRBV6-1 with TRBJ2-5, with D possibly being TRBD1 (6 bases). Trimming stripped 6 bases from V and 0 bases from J, with 14 bases between. CDR3 length equals 15 residues. The germline V gene has CDR1 MNHNS and CDR2 SASEGT. The CDR3 protein is CASRTFDRHQETQYF. CDR3 nucleotide sequence: TGTGCCAGCAGGACCTTCGACAGGCACCAAGAGACCCAGTACTTC.